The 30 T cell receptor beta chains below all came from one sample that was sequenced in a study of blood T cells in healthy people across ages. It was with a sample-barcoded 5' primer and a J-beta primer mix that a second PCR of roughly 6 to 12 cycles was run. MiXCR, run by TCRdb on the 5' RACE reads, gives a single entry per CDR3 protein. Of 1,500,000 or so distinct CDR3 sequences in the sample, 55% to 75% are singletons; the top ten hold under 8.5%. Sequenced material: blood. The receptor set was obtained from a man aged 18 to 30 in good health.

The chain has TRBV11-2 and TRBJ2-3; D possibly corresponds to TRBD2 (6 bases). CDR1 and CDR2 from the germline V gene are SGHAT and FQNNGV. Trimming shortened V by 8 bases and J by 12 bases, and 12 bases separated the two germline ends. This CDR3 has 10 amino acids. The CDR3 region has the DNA TGTGCCAGCGAGGAGACTAGACAGTATTTT. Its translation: CASEETRQYF.

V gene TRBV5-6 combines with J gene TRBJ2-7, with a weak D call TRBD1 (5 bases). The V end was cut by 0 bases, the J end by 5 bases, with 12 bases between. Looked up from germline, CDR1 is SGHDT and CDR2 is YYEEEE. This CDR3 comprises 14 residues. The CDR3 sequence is CASSLGWGKDEQYF. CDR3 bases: TGTGCCAGCAGCTTGGGGTGGGGCAAGGACGAGCAGTACTTC.

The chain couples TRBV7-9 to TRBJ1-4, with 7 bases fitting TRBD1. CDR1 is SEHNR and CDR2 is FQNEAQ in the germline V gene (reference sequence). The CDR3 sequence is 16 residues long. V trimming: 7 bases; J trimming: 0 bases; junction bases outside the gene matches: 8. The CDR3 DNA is TGTGCCAGCACTGTACAGGGGCGTGCAACTAATGAAAAACTGTTTTTT. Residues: CASTVQGRATNEKLFF.

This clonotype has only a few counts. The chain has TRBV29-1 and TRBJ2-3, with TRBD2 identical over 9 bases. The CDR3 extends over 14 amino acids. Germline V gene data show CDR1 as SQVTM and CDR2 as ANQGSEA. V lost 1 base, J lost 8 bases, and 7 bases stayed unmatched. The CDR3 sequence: CSVEGTAGGGTQYF. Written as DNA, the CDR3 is TGCAGCGTTGAAGGGACAGCGGGAGGCGGTACGCAGTATTTT.

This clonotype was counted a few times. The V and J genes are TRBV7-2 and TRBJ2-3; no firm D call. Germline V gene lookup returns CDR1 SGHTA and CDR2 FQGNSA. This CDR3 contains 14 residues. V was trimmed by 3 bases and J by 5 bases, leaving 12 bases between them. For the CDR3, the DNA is TGTGCCAGCAGCTTCTGGACCAGTGGAGATACGCAGTATTTT. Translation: CASSFWTSGDTQYF.

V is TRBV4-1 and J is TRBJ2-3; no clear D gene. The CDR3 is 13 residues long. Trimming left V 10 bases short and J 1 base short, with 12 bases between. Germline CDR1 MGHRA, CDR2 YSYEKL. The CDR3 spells CATRKDGTDTQYF. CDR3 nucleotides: TGCGCCACCCGGAAAGATGGCACAGATACGCAGTATTTT.

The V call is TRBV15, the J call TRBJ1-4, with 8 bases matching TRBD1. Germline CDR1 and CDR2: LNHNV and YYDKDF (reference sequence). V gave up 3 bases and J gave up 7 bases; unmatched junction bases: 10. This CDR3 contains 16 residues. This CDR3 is CATSRNAGGYGEKLFF. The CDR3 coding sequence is TGTGCCACCAGCAGGAATGCAGGGGGCTATGGTGAAAAACTGTTTTTT.

Here the CDR3 reads CASSALSRGAQYF. The CDR3 nucleotides are TGTGCCAGCAGTGCTCTCTCCCGGGGGGCGCAGTATTTT. This chain joins TRBV2 and TRBJ2-3, with TRBD2 matching 7 bases. CDR1 and CDR2 from the germline V gene are SNHLY and FYNNEI. V shed 4 bases and J 10 bases; nucleotides not matched to a gene: 8. The CDR3 is 13 amino acids.

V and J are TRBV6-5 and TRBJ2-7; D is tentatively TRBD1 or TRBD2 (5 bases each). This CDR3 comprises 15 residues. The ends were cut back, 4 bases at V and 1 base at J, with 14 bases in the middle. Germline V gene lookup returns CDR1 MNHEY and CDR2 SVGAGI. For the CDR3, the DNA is TGTGCCAGCAGTTTCGGGGACGGCTATTCCTACGAGCAGTACTTC. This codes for CASSFGDGYSYEQYF.

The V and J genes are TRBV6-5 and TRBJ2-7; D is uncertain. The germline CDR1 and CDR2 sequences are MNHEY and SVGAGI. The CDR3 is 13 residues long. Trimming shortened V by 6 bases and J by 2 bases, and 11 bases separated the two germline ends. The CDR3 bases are TGTGCCAGCAGGTTAGCCCCAACCTACGAGCAGTACTTC. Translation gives CASRLAPTYEQYF.

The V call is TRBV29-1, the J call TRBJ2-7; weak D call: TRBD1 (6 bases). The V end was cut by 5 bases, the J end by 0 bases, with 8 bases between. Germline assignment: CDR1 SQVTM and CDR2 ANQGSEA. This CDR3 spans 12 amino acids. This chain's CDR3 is CSVWDTSYEQYF. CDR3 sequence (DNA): TGCAGCGTTTGGGACACCTCCTACGAGCAGTACTTC.

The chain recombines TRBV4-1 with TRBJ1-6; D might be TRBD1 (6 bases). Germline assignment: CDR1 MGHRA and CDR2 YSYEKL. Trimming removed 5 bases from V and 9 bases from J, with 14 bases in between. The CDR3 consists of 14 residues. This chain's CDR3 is CASSGTHGGSPLHF. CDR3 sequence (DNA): TGCGCCAGCAGCGGGACACACGGCGGTTCACCCCTCCACTTT.

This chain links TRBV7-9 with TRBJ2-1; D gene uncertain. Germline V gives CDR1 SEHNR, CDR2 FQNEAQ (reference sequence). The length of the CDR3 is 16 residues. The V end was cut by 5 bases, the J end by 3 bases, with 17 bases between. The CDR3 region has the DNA TGTGCCAGCAGCCCTCGACCACCAGAAATCTACAATGAGCAGTTCTTC. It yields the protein CASSPRPPEIYNEQFF. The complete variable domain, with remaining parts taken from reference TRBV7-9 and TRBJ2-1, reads DTGVSQNPRHKITKRGQNVTFRCDPISEHNRLYWYRQTLGQGPEFLTYFQNEAQLEKSRLLSDRFSAERPKGSFSTLEIQRTEQGDSAMYLCASSPRPPEIYNEQFFGPGTRLTVL.

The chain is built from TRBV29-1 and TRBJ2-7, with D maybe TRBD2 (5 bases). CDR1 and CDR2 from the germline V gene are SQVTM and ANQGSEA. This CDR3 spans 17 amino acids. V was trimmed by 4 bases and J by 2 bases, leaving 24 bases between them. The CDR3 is CSVARPPTGGKAYEQYF. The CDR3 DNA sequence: TGCAGCGTTGCGAGACCGCCCACTGGAGGAAAGGCCTACGAGCAGTACTTC.

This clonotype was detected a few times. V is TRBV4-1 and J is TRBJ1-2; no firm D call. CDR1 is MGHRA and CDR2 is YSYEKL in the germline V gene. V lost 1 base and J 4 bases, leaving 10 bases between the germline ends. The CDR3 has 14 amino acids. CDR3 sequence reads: CASSQVGLAYGYTF. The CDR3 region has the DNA TGCGCCAGCAGCCAAGTGGGTCTAGCCTATGGCTACACCTTC.

CDR3 in DNA: TGCAGTGCTCCCCGCCCGGACTACAATGAGCAGTTCTTC. The encoded protein is CSAPRPDYNEQFF. The gene calls are TRBV20-1 and TRBJ2-1, with D hard to call. Between the trimmed V and J ends, which lost 5 bases and 3 bases, there was a span of 11 bases. In germline, CDR1 is DFQATT, CDR2 SNEGSKA (reference sequence). The CDR3 has 13 amino acids.

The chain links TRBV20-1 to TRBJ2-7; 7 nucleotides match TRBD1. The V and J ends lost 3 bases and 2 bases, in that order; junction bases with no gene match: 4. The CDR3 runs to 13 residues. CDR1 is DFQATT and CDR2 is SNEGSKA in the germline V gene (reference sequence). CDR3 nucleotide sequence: TGCAGTGCTAGTTTCCAGGGGGCCTACGAGCAGTACTTC. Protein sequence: CSASFQGAYEQYF.

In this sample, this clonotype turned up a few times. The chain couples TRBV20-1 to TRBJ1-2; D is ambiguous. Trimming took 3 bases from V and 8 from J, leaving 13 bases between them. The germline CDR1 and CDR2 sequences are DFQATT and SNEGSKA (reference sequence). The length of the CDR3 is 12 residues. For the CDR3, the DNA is TGCAGTGCTAGCCCTTTAATATACGGCTACACCTTC. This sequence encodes CSASPLIYGYTF.

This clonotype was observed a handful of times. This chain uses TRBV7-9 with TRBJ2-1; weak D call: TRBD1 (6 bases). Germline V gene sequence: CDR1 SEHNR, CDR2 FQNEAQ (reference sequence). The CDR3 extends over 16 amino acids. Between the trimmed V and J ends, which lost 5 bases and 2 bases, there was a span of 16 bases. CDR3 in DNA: TGTGCCAGCAGCGCCTCAACAGGGAACACCTACAATGAGCAGTTCTTC. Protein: CASSASTGNTYNEQFF.

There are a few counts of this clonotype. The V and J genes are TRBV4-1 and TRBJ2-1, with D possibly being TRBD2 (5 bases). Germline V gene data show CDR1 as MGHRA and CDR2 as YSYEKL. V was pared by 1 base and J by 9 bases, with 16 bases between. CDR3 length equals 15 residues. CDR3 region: CASSQVATAAGEQFF. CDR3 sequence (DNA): TGCGCCAGCAGCCAAGTTGCAACCGCCGCGGGTGAGCAGTTCTTC.

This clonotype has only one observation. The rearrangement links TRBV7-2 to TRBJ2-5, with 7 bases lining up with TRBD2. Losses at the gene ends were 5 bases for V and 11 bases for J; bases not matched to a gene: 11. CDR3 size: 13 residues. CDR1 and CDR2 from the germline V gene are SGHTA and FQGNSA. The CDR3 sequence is CASSPLANNEQYF. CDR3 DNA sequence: TGTGCCAGCAGCCCACTAGCGAACAATGAGCAGTACTTC.

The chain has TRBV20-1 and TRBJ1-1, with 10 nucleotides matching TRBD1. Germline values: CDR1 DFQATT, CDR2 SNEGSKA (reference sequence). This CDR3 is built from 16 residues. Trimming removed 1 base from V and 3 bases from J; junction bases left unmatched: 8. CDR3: CSARVLGQGEYTEAFF. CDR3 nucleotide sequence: TGCAGTGCTAGAGTACTAGGACAGGGGGAGTACACTGAAGCTTTCTTT.

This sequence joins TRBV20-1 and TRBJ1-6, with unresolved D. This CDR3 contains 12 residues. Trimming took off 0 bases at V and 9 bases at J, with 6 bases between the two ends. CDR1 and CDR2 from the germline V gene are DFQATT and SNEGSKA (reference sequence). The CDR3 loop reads CSARDPLSPLHF. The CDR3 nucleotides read TGCAGTGCTAGAGATCCCCTTTCACCCCTCCACTTT.

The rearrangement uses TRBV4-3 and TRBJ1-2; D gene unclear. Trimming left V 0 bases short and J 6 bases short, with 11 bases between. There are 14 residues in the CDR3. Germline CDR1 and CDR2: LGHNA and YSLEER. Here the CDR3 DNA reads TGCGCCAGCAGCCAAGATCGTACGTCGAATGGCTACACCTTC. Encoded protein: CASSQDRTSNGYTF.

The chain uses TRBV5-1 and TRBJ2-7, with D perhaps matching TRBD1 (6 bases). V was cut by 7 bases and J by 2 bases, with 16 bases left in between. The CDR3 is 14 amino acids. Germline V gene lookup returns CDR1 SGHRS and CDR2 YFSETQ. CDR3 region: CASAGTSGAYEQYF. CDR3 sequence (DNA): TGCGCCAGCGCCGGGACATCCGGGGCCTACGAGCAGTACTTC.

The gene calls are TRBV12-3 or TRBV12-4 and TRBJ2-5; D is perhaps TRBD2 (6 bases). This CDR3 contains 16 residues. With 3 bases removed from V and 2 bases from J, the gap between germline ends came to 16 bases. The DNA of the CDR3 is TGTGCCAGCAGTTTCCGGGAGTGGGGGAGGCAAGAGACCCAGTACTTC. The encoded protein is CASSFREWGRQETQYF.

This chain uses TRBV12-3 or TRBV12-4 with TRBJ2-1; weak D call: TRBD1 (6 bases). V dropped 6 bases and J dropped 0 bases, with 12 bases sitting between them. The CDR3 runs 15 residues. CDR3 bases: TGTGCCAGCAGCCTGGGACACTTCTCCTACAATGAGCAGTTCTTC. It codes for CASSLGHFSYNEQFF.

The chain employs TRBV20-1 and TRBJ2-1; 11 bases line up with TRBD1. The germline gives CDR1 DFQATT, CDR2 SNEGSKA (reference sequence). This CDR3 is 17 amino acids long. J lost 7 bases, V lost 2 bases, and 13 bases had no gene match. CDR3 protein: CSARPLRTGGLVNEQFF. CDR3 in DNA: TGCAGTGCTAGACCTCTCAGGACAGGGGGCTTAGTAAATGAGCAGTTCTTC.

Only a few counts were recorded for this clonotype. The DNA for the CDR3 is TGTGCCAGCAGTTACGAGCGGAAAACTACTAACTATGGCTACACCTTC. This sequence encodes CASSYERKTTNYGYTF. J is TRBJ1-2 and V is TRBV6-6; D remains ambiguous. Germline CDR1 and CDR2: MNHNY and SVGAGI (reference sequence). The CDR3 has 16 residues. Trimming removed 2 bases at V and 0 bases at J, with 13 bases between.

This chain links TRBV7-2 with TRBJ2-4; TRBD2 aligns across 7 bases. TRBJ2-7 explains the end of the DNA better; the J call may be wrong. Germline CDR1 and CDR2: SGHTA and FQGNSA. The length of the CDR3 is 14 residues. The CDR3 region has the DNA TGTGCCAGCAGCTTAATGGCGGGAGATCGCGAGCAGTACTTC. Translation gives CASSLMAGDREQYF.